A selection of T cell receptor beta chains follows, all from one sample in a study of PD-1 blockade in classical Hodgkin lymphoma. Some clones are missing from TCRdb's copy, which holds only in-frame ones; the method was immunoSEQ multiplex PCR. The sample shows 24,000 or so clones, about 90% of them seen only once. Sample: CD4+ T cells from blood. These receptors all stem from a human donor with classical Hodgkin lymphoma. Each CDR3 is given with its conserved first and last residue. The order of the fields is J gene, clone size, V gene, D gene, CDR3 length, CDR3 DNA, CDR3 protein. A D gene is named only where the DNA matches it firmly. Size is stated for part of the rows, as once, few or many counts, or as a class when the clone is expanded.

>TRBJ2-2|.|TRBV6-1|TRBD1|14
TGTGCCAGCAGCAGGACAGGGGGGGTCGGGGAGCTGTTTTTT
CASSRTGGVGELFF
>TRBJ1-3|.|TRBV28|.|17
TGTGCCAGCAGTTTTAGGGGACCCTGGGGACCTGGAAACACCATATATTTT
CASSFRGPWGPGNTIYF
>TRBJ1-2|.|TRBV28|.|12
TGTGCCAGCACGGGGAATTATTTGGGCTACACCTTC
CASTGNYLGYTF
>TRBJ1-5|.|TRBV6-1|TRBD1|15
TGTGCCAGCAGGGGACAGGGAACGTACGGTCAGCCCCAGCATTTT
CASRGQGTYGQPQHF
>TRBJ2-7|.|TRBV18|TRBD1|17
TGTGCCAGCTCACCACTTTCAGGGGGACAGGGGTCCTACGAGCAGTACTTC
CASSPLSGGQGSYEQYF
>TRBJ2-7|.|TRBV7-2|.|12
TGTGCCAGCAGCTGGGCTCCGAGGGAGCAGTACTTC
CASSWAPREQYF
>TRBJ1-2|.|TRBV28|.|11
TGTGCCAGCAGTACCAACTATGGCTACACCTTC
CASSTNYGYTF
>TRBJ2-7|.|TRBV11-1|TRBD2|15
TGTGCCAGCAGCCGTGGACTAGCGGGGGGGTACGAGCAGTACTTC
CASSRGLAGGYEQYF
>TRBJ2-3|once|TRBV2|.|14
TGTGCGACCGGGAGAGATACTAGCACAGATACGCAGTATTTT
CATGRDTSTDTQYF
>TRBJ1-1|.|TRBV5-1|.|15
TGCGCCAGCAGCCCGATGGCGACCCAGACCACTGAAGCTTTCTTT
CASSPMATQTTEAFF
>TRBJ2-6|.|TRBV2|TRBD2|15
TGTGCCACGGGGGGGGTACTCTCTGGGGCCAACGTCCTGACTTTC
CATGGVLSGANVLTF
>TRBJ2-5|.|TRBV30|TRBD1|15
TGTGCCTGGAGTTCGGGACAGGGAGGGGAAGAGACCCAGTACTTC
CAWSSGQGGEETQYF
>TRBJ2-3|.|TRBV5-4|TRBD2|18
TGTGCCAGCAGCCTCGGACTAGCGGGAGATACTAGCACAGATACGCAGTATTTT
CASSLGLAGDTSTDTQYF
>TRBJ2-7|.|TRBV5-6|.|9
TGTGCCAGCAGAGGTCACCAGTACTTC
CASRGHQYF
>TRBJ1-1|.|TRBV11-3|.|12
TGTGCCAGCAGCCGAGGAAATTCTGAAGCTTTCTTT
CASSRGNSEAFF
>TRBJ2-7|.|TRBV23-1|TRBD1|15
TGCGCCAGCAGTTATTCGGGACAGTCGACCTACGAGCAGTACTTC
CASSYSGQSTYEQYF
>TRBJ2-3|.|TRBV21-1|.|20
TGTGCCAGCAGCAGCGGGAGGGAAAAGAAGCGGGGGGGCCGGACAGATACGCAGTATTTT
CASSSGREKKRGGRTDTQYF
>TRBJ2-7|.|TRBV5-4|TRBD1|15
TGTGCCAGCAGCTTGACCGGGACAGGGGCTAACGAGCAGTACTTC
CASSLTGTGANEQYF
>TRBJ2-1|.|TRBV7-2|TRBD2|16
TGTGCCAGCAGCTTCCGTGGGGTAGCGGGGATGGATGAGCAGTTCTTC
CASSFRGVAGMDEQFF
>TRBJ1-6|.|TRBV6-5|.|15
TGTGCCAGCAGTTACTCAGGTTTCTATAATTCACCCCTCCACTTT
CASSYSGFYNSPLHF
>TRBJ2-1|once|TRBV7-9|.|15
TGTGCCAGCAGGCCAATCCGGGACAATAAGAATGAGCAGTTCTTC
CASRPIRDNKNEQFF
>TRBJ2-7|once|TRBV12-1|.|13
TGTGCCAGCAGCTTTGTCCAGGGCTTACCACAGTACTTC
CASSFVQGLPQYF
>TRBJ1-4|.|TRBV14|.|17
TGTGCCAGCAGCCAAGGAGTCATCAGGGTCCCTAATGAAAAACTGTTTTTT
CASSQGVIRVPNEKLFF
>TRBJ1-4|.|TRBV7-2|.|12
TGTGCCAGCAGCCCAAGCACGGGGAAACTGTTTTTT
CASSPSTGKLFF
>TRBJ1-1|.|TRBV7-9|.|17
TGTGCCAGCAGCATAGACATCCAGGGGTCCATGAACACTGAAGCTTTCTTT
CASSIDIQGSMNTEAFF
>TRBJ2-7|.|TRBV18|.|13
TGTGCCAGCTCACAGGGTTCGACCTACGAGCAGTACTTC
CASSQGSTYEQYF
>TRBJ2-1|.|TRBV5-1|.|16
TGCGCCAGCAGCTTGGTTCCGGGGGCGATTGGCAATGAGCAGTTCTTC
CASSLVPGAIGNEQFF
>TRBJ2-3|.|TRBV4-2|TRBD2|14
TGTGCCAGCAGCCGACTAGCGGGGGCAGATACGCAGTATTTT
CASSRLAGADTQYF
>TRBJ2-2|.|TRBV2|TRBD2|16
TGTGCCAGCAGTGAAGAAGCGGGGGGGAACACCGGGGAGCTGTTTTTT
CASSEEAGGNTGELFF
>TRBJ1-2|.|TRBV7-9|.|13
TGTGCCAGCAGCTTAGGCGGTTGGGGTGGTGACACCTTC
CASSLGGWGGDTF
>TRBJ2-1|.|TRBV11-2|TRBD2|15
TGTGCCAGCAGCTTAACGGGGGGGGCCTACAATGAGCAGTTCTTC
CASSLTGGAYNEQFF
>TRBJ1-2|.|TRBV10-3|.|14
TGTGCCATCAGTGAGGCAGGGTACGACTATGGCTACACCTTC
CAISEAGYDYGYTF
>TRBJ1-1|few|TRBV19|.|15
TGTGCCAGTAGTAAGCCGTTTATGGGGAACACTGAAGCTTTCTTT
CASSKPFMGNTEAFF
>TRBJ2-3|.|TRBV5-1|.|15
TGCGCCAGCAGCTCTCGAGGGCCTAGCACAGATACGCAGTATTTT
CASSSRGPSTDTQYF
>TRBJ2-6|.|TRBV25-1|.|15
TGTGCCAGCAGTGCGGTTAGCTCTGGGGCCAACGTCCTGACTTTC
CASSAVSSGANVLTF
>TRBJ2-5|.|TRBV5-1|TRBD2|15
TGCGCCAGCAGCTTGGGACTAGCGGGGGAAGAGACCCAGTACTTC
CASSLGLAGEETQYF
>TRBJ1-1|.|TRBV7-2|TRBD1|14
TGTGCCAGCAGCTGGGACAGGGAAAACACTGAAGCTTTCTTT
CASSWDRENTEAFF
>TRBJ1-6|.|TRBV7-9|TRBD1|15
TGTGCCAGCAGCTTTGGACAGGGGGATAATTCACCCCTCCACTTT
CASSFGQGDNSPLHF
>TRBJ2-7|.|TRBV4-1|.|16
TGCGCCAGCAGCCAAGCCTCGAGAGGGGGATCCTACGAGCAGTACTTC
CASSQASRGGSYEQYF
>TRBJ2-5|.|TRBV27|TRBD2|14
TGTGCCAGCAGTTTGGGGACTACCCAAGAGACCCAGTACTTC
CASSLGTTQETQYF
>TRBJ2-7|.|TRBV19|TRBD1|13
TGTGCCAGCGGGACAGGGGCCTTCTACGAGCAGTACTTC
CASGTGAFYEQYF
>TRBJ2-7|.|TRBV18|TRBD1|15
TGTGCCAGCTCACCACTCGTGGACAGGGCCTACGAGCAGTACTTC
CASSPLVDRAYEQYF
>TRBJ2-1|.|TRBV11-2|TRBD2|16
TGTGCCAGCAGCTCAATCACTAGCGGGGGGGCCAATGAGCAGTTCTTC
CASSSITSGGANEQFF
>TRBJ1-1|.|TRBV10-1|TRBD1|13
TGCGCCAGCACTGACCATAGGGGGCCTGAAGCTTTCTTT
CASTDHRGPEAFF
>TRBJ2-7|.|TRBV5-6|.|13
TGTGCCAGCAGCTTCCTTGGGCTCAACGAGCAGTACTTC
CASSFLGLNEQYF
>TRBJ2-3|.|TRBV19|.|11
TGTGCCAGTAGTATCCTCGATACGCAGTATTTT
CASSILDTQYF
>TRBJ1-1|.|TRBV7-3|.|12
TGTGCCAGCAGCCCTGGGGGAACTGAAGCTTTCTTT
CASSPGGTEAFF
>TRBJ1-1|.|TRBV18|TRBD1|15
TGTGCCAGCTCACCCACGACAGGGGCGAGCACTGAAGCTTTCTTT
CASSPTTGASTEAFF
>TRBJ2-3|.|TRBV6-6|TRBD2|12
TGTGCCAGCAGCCCAAGCGGGGGAGCGCAGTATTTT
CASSPSGGAQYF
>TRBJ2-7|.|TRBV11-2|TRBD2|13
TGTGCCAGCAGCTCCAGACTAGCGTGGGAGCAGTACTTC
CASSSRLAWEQYF
>TRBJ2-1|.|TRBV5-1|.|16
TGCGCCAGCAGCCACCCGTGGGGGGGCAATAACAATGAGCAGTTCTTC
CASSHPWGGNNNEQFF
>TRBJ2-5|.|TRBV19|.|15
TGTGCCAGTAGCCCTAGGGAGGCAGGGCGAGAGACCCAGCACTTC
CASSPREAGRETQHF
>TRBJ1-3|.|TRBV7-9|.|15
TGTGCCAGCATCGTAAGCGTAAGCTCTGGAAACACCATATATTTT
CASIVSVSSGNTIYF
>TRBJ1-1|few|TRBV30|.|11
TGTGCCTGGTCCCGGGTCACTGAAGCTTTCTTT
CAWSRVTEAFF
>TRBJ2-7|.|TRBV11-2|TRBD2|14
TGTGCCAGCAGTGAAGGGACTATCCCCTACGAGCAGTACTTC
CASSEGTIPYEQYF
>TRBJ2-5|.|TRBV18|TRBD1|15
TGTGCCAGCTCACCCGACAGGGGGCACGGGGAGACCCAGTACTTC
CASSPDRGHGETQYF
>TRBJ2-6|.|TRBV5-6|.|17
TGTGCCAGCAGCTTGGTTTCGCACGGGTCTGGGGCCAACGTCCTGACTTTC
CASSLVSHGSGANVLTF
>TRBJ1-5|.|TRBV28|.|15
TGTGCCAGCAGTTTACGGCAGTATAGCAATCAGCCCCAGCATTTT
CASSLRQYSNQPQHF
>TRBJ2-7|.|TRBV2|TRBD1|14
TGTGCCAGCAGGGACAGGGCTCAAGTGTACGAGCAGTACTTC
CASRDRAQVYEQYF